The clone carrying this TCR beta chain was picked up many times. Antigen unknown. Constant-region reverse primers amplified full-length variable regions, followed by semi-nested Nested Universal Primer A PCR. One entry per CDR3 protein, called by TCRdb with MiXCR from the 5' RACE reads. The data show around 55,000 distinct CDR3 sequences, less than 25% seen once. Germline lookup yields CDR1 MGHRA and CDR2 YSYEKL. The CDR3 has 13 residues. V dropped 5 bases and J dropped 1 base, with 8 bases sitting between them. The sorted Tregs were CD4+CD25+CD127-/low cells. Overall study results and limits: Tumor memory CD4+ T cell TCR gene usage was found to cluster with blood and lymph node memory CD4+ cells and with lymph node naive CD4+ cells. Tumor-infiltrating Treg TCR alpha and beta sequences overlapped most with tumor naive CD4+ T cells, then blood naive.

Sequences were obtained from tumor-infiltrating Tregs sorted from the breast tumor. This TCR derives from a female donor with breast cancer. The rearrangement links TRBV4-1 to TRBJ1-1; no clear D gene. The CDR3 region is CASSSDGNTEAFF. The CDR3 DNA reads TGCGCCAGCAGCTCCGATGGGAACACTGAAGCTTTCTTT.